This TCR beta chain is from a study of blood T cells in healthy people across ages (dated by TCRdb to the mid-2010s). Notes on the research overall: In model experiments, template switching captured roughly one uniquely barcoded TCR beta cDNA molecule for every two T cells. The donors were divided into four age groups: young (average around 15 years), middle-aged (about 39), aged (approximately 64) and long-lived (around 87). The study measured age-related changes in TCR beta repertoire diversity using deep sequencing normalized with unique cDNA molecular identifiers. The study analyzed two additional independent replicas of 1 million unique cDNA reads from the same blood draw for two donors, one aged 18 to 29 and one aged 80 or older.

Findings and caveats that apply to the study as a whole: As age increased, observed TCR beta diversity per million T cells dropped in a roughly linear way, and a significant reduction was already evident by age roughly 36. The long-lived group showed more naive CD4+ T cells, fewer expanded clones and increased TCR diversity than the aged group, suggesting age selection. There was a strong correlation between observed TCR beta diversity and the percentage of naive T cells measured by flow cytometry. Conclusive comparison of naive and antigen-experienced compartments was prevented by the profiling of bulk unsorted PBMCs. The CMV infection status of donors was not known, potentially confounding age-related changes in expanded clonotypes. Estimates of total diversity based on one million sequenced T cells were regarded as lower bounds and as underestimates.

This clonotype was seen a handful of times. Its antigen target is currently unknown. Base qualities were left out, and no much larger clone turns up one base away. Systemically healthy Caucasian individuals from Russia, around 38 in total and aged about 6 to 100 years, were included as donors. Around 10 milliliters of peripheral blood were collected from each donor into EDTA-treated Vacutainer tubes. PBMCs were isolated by Ficoll-Paque density-gradient centrifugation, with at least 6 million obtained per sample. Trizol reagent was used to extract total RNA from PBMCs, with at least 6 micrograms per sample. The percentages of naive CD45RAhigh/CD27high T cells were determined by flow cytometry on a PBMC aliquot from every donor. The CDR3 spans 15 residues, from the cysteine through the phenylalanine. Left in the record is the CDR3 DNA by itself, 45 bases read in frame from the first base. Trimming removed 3 bases from V and 7 bases from J, leaving 18 bases between the germline ends. Sequences SEHNR (CDR1) and FQNEAQ (CDR2) are obtained from the germline V gene (reference sequence).

Receptor libraries were prepared by 5' RACE. Data came from an Illumina HiSeq 2500. A second about 7 to 12 cycle PCR used a sample-barcoded 5' primer and a J-beta primer mix. A unique molecular identifier was introduced onto each TCR beta cDNA molecule by a template-switch 5' adaptor carrying 12 random nucleotides. Each sample yielded at least 2.5 million CDR3-containing paired-end reads. First-strand cDNA synthesis was performed from all RNA using the Mint cDNA synthesis kit, with priming by a TRBC-specific oligonucleotide. Following uracil-DNA glycosylase treatment, a first 18-cycle PCR with universal primers M1SS and BC2_uni_R was performed on all cDNA. On the study's bioinformatics: For normalization, 1 million high-quality reads were randomly selected from each sample, with every read carrying a distinct molecular identifier. Instead of being binned into consensus sequences, reads that shared molecular identifiers were thrown out. MiTCR, run with a Q25 quality threshold and the strictest error-elimination algorithm, handled CDR3 identification, clonotype clustering and error correction. Lower-bound total TCR beta diversity was estimated with a nonparametric unseen species model using Euler transformation. TCRdb trimmed the raw reads at Q25, called clones with MiXCR and kept productive beta chains. When rows share a CDR3 protein, they turn into one entry using the most common DNA and genes. TCRdb, not the original authors, processed these V and J calls. This sample lists around 990,000 distinct CDR3 sequences; under 30% were detected once. Of the sample, 0.75% is held by the ten largest clones.

The sample also formed part of further work on T cells of mothers and their children. As the second publication notes: The donors were nine systemically healthy Caucasian individuals, made up of three mothers and their six children. cDNA synthesis consumed the entire amount of extracted RNA, loaded at around 1.5 ug RNA in each 15 ul reaction. In the second PCR, the M1S primer introduced both the sample barcodes and 2-4 random nucleotides. Each mother yielded over 9 million TCR beta CDR3 reads and each child some 3 million reads. Thymic selection similarly shapes TCR recombination output in related and unrelated pairs, with minor effect from inherited differences. Normalized repertoire overlap was always found to be slightly, but never significantly, higher in related mother-child pairs than in unrelated mother-child pairs. No persistent microchimeric T cell clones were found, with a detection sensitivity of 85 to 100 clones per million clonotypes. The study used deep NGS to compare TCR beta repertoires of mothers and children, seeking features distinguishing related mother-child pairs from unrelated individuals. The mean age was 40 +/- 4 years for the mothers and approximately 11 +/- 4 years for the children. After adapter ligation with NEBNext reagents, the libraries were sequenced on Illumina HiSeq 2000 with 100+100 nt paired-end reads. To avoid cross-contamination, the mother libraries and the child libraries were prepared a month apart and sequenced in separate runs. For each donor, between 500,000 and 2,000,000 distinct TCR beta clonotypes were identified. Naive TCR beta clonotypes were estimated from low-frequency clonotypes matched to each donor's FACS-determined naive share, without sorting.

Here the chain combines TRBV7-9 and TRBJ1-2; no D segment can be confidently identified. The sequence was collected from a girl aged 2-10 years in good health. Input material: blood. The CDR3 protein: CASSFPLLDGRGYTF. The sequenced DNA: TGTGCCAGCAGCTTTCCACTACTGGATGGTCGTGGCTACACCTTC. Here the CDR3 is joined to the reference TRBV7-9 and TRBJ1-2 genes, and the full variable domain is: DTGVSQNPRHKITKRGQNVTFRCDPISEHNRLYWYRQTLGQGPEFLTYFQNEAQLEKSRLLSDRFSAERPKGSFSTLEIQRTEQGDSAMYLCASSFPLLDGRGYTFGSGTRLTVV.